The 28 T cell receptor beta chains listed next were all sequenced from one sample in a study of Ad26.COV2.S vaccination and SARS-CoV-2 variants. The treatment was: roughly 20 received Ad26.COV2.S at low or high dose, single or two shots; a few received placebo; per-sample allocation not given. Samples were taken on day 63 after the first vaccine or placebo injection. The repertoire was sequenced with immunoSEQ multiplex PCR; TCRdb's copy has only in-frame clones and lacks some. The table has 300,000 to 350,000 clones, approximately 87% seen once. The source was peripheral blood, collected in a trial of Ad26.COV2.S vaccine versus placebo. The receptors were gathered from a person between 18 and 65 years old who received the Ad26.COV2.S COVID-19 vaccine or a placebo.

Regarding this clone: Other DNA sequences in the sample encode the same CDR3. CDR3: CASSEFSGNTIYF. In nucleotides, the CDR3 is TGTGCCAGCAGTGAGTTCTCTGGAAACACCATATATTTT. The chain employs TRBV6-1 and TRBJ1-3; D not resolved. Deletions cut 3 bases from V and 0 bases from J, with 3 bases between. CDR1 and CDR2 from the germline V gene are MNHNS and SASEGT. The CDR3 length is 13 residues.

V and J are TRBV4-2 and TRBJ1-1, with D maybe TRBD1 (5 bases). V was clipped by 0 bases and J by 10 bases, with 18 bases between them. Germline loops: CDR1 LGHNA, CDR2 YNFKEQ. The CDR3 covers 15 residues. This chain's CDR3 is CASSQEFGSDRGAFF. The CDR3 nucleotides are TGTGCCAGCAGCCAAGAATTTGGGTCTGACAGAGGAGCTTTCTTT.

J is TRBJ1-3 and V is TRBV28; weak D call: TRBD1 (5 bases). Germline lookup yields CDR1 MDHEN and CDR2 SYDVKM. The CDR3 totals 14 residues. Trimming removed 4 bases from V and 4 bases from J, with 11 bases in between. The CDR3 bases are TGTGCCAGCAGTTCGGGGACCGACGGAAACACCATATATTTT. It codes for CASSSGTDGNTIYF.

The chain recombines TRBV6-6 with TRBJ1-2; D is possibly TRBD1 (6 bases). This CDR3 has 15 residues. The germline gives CDR1 MNHNY, CDR2 SVGAGI (reference sequence). Between the trimmed V and J ends, which lost 4 bases and 3 bases, there was a span of 15 bases. In DNA, the CDR3 is TGTGCCAGCAGTTCTCCTTCAGGGGCGGACTATGGCTACACCTTC. This encodes CASSSPSGADYGYTF.

V gene TRBV5-4 combines with J gene TRBJ2-7; no clear D. Trimming left V 5 bases short and J 2 bases short, with 17 bases between. CDR1 is SGHNT, CDR2 YYREEE, per germline (reference sequence). CDR3 length equals 15 residues. The CDR3 DNA follows: TGTGCCAGCAGTGAACGAACCTCCGGCCCCTACGAGCAGTACTTC. Its protein product is CASSERTSGPYEQYF.

The chain carries TRBV14 and TRBJ2-7, with D possibly TRBD1 on 5 matching bases. Trimming took 8 bases from V and 4 from J, leaving 12 bases between them. Germline assignment: CDR1 SGHDN and CDR2 FVKESK. This CDR3 is 12 amino acids long. Here the CDR3 reads CASARQRYEQYF. The DNA for the CDR3 is TGTGCCAGCGCTAGACAGAGATACGAGCAGTACTTC.

The rearrangement links TRBV5-6 to TRBJ2-7; 11 bases agree with TRBD2. V shed 4 bases, J shed 4 bases, and the junction held 1 base outside the gene matches. Germline CDR1 reads SGHDT; CDR2 reads YYEEEE. This CDR3 spans 13 amino acids. DNA of the CDR3: TGTGCCAGCAGCGGGACTAGCGGATACGAGCAGTACTTC. Residues: CASSGTSGYEQYF.

The chain has TRBV30 and TRBJ1-2; D is perhaps TRBD1 (6 bases). There are 15 residues in the CDR3. The V gene lost 5 bases and the J gene lost 4 bases, with 20 bases spanning the gap. The germline V gene has CDR1 GTSNPN and CDR2 SVGIG (reference sequence). CDR3 DNA sequence: TGTGCCTGGGAAAGAAACACAGGGAGTCCCTATGGCTACACCTTC. Its protein product is CAWERNTGSPYGYTF.

V gene TRBV5-1 combines with J gene TRBJ2-7; D may be TRBD1 (6 bases). V was pared by 4 bases and J by 0 bases, with 14 bases between. CDR3 length: 15 amino acids. The V gene's germline CDR1 is SGHRS and CDR2 YFSETQ. This CDR3 reads CASSPGQTSSYEQYF. The CDR3 DNA reads as TGCGCCAGCAGCCCAGGACAGACGAGCTCCTACGAGCAGTACTTC. Full variable domain (missing parts from reference TRBV5-1 and TRBJ2-7): KAGVTQTPRYLIKTRGQQVTLSCSPISGHRSVSWYQQTPGQGLQFLFEYFSETQRNKGNFPGRFSGRQFSNSRSEMNVSTLELGDSALYLCASSPGQTSSYEQYFGPGTRLTVT.

The chain employs TRBV5-1 and TRBJ1-3; D ambiguous. Germline V CDR1 and CDR2: SGHRS, YFSETQ. V lost 4 bases and J 7 bases, leaving 9 bases between the germline ends. This CDR3 region has 12 residues. Here the CDR3 DNA reads TGCGCCAGCAGCCTCCCGGGGAACACCATATATTTT. It is translated as CASSLPGNTIYF.

The rearrangement links TRBV11-2 to TRBJ1-3, with D unresolved. This CDR3 spans 17 amino acids. Looked up from germline, CDR1 is SGHAT and CDR2 is FQNNGV. Trimming cost V 5 bases and J 0 bases, with 17 bases left between them. The CDR3 region is CASSPGKTAPSGNTIYF. CDR3 bases: TGTGCCAGCAGCCCCGGAAAGACTGCTCCCTCTGGAAACACCATATATTTT. Full variable domain (outside the CDR3, taken from reference TRBV11-2 and TRBJ1-3): EAGVAQSPRYKIIEKRQSVAFWCNPISGHATLYWYQQILGQGPKLLIQFQNNGVVDDSQLPKDRFSAERLKGVDSTLKIQPAKLEDSAVYLCASSPGKTAPSGNTIYFGEGSWLTVV.

The chain is built from TRBV6-2 or TRBV6-3 and TRBJ2-1; TRBD2 might be the D (5 bases). Germline CDR1 MNHEY, CDR2 SVGEGT. V was shortened by 4 bases and J by 4 bases, with 17 bases between the two germline ends. The CDR3 extends over 16 amino acids. The CDR3 coding sequence is TGTGCCAGCAGTTTGGCCCCGGACCGAGGGTACAATGAGCAGTTCTTC. It translates to CASSLAPDRGYNEQFF.

V gene TRBV6-5 combines with J gene TRBJ2-1, with D possibly matching TRBD2 (5 bases). CDR1 and CDR2 (germline): MNHEY, SVGAGI. With 7 bases removed from V and 6 bases from J, the gap between germline ends came to 16 bases. This CDR3 is 14 amino acids long. The CDR3: CASIAGYPGNEQFF. The CDR3 nucleotides read TGTGCCAGCATCGCGGGCTACCCGGGCAATGAGCAGTTCTTC.

The V gene is TRBV19, the J gene TRBJ1-4, with D perhaps matching TRBD1 (6 bases). There are 14 residues in the CDR3. The V gene's germline CDR1 is LNHDA and CDR2 SQIVND (reference sequence). The V end was cut by 6 bases, the J end by 5 bases, with 13 bases between. For the CDR3, the DNA is TGTGCCAGTAGACAGACAGGTTTGAATGAAAAACTGTTTTTT. Translating gives CASRQTGLNEKLFF.

CDR3 nucleotides: TGCGCCAGCAGCCAAGACCTCTCCCCAATTGGCTACGAGCAGTACTTC. Protein sequence: CASSQDLSPIGYEQYF. The V gene is TRBV4-3, the J gene TRBJ2-7, with D hard to call. This CDR3 contains 16 residues. Germline CDR1 and CDR2: LGHNA and YSLEER. V was cut by 0 bases and J by 3 bases, with 15 bases left in between.

This chain connects TRBV6-1 to TRBJ1-5; D is unresolved. The germline gives CDR1 MNHNS, CDR2 SASEGT. The CDR3 runs 15 residues. V dropped 2 bases and J dropped 1 base, with 9 bases sitting between them. The CDR3 is CASSERVLSNQPQHF. The CDR3 DNA reads TGTGCCAGCAGTGAAAGGGTCTTAAGCAATCAGCCCCAGCATTTT.

The V gene is TRBV6-5, the J gene TRBJ1-1; 10 bases are shared with TRBD1. Germline trimming cut 7 bases from V and 4 bases from J; bases unmatched to any gene: 6. The CDR3 is 14 amino acids. Germline V gene lookup returns CDR1 MNHEY and CDR2 SVGAGI. The CDR3 DNA reads as TGTGCCAGCACCAAAGGGACAGGGGCCACTGAAGCTTTCTTT. Translation: CASTKGTGATEAFF.

The rearrangement joins TRBV6-5 to TRBJ2-5, with 11 bases matching TRBD2. V shed 2 bases, J shed 4 bases, and the junction held 6 bases outside the gene matches. Germline V gene sequence: CDR1 MNHEY, CDR2 SVGAGI. This CDR3 region has 16 residues. The CDR3 bases are TGTGCCAGCAGTTACGCTAGCGGGGGGCTGGGAGAGACCCAGTACTTC. Protein: CASSYASGGLGETQYF.

The chain uses TRBV5-1 and TRBJ1-1, with D perhaps TRBD1 (5 bases). Between the trimmed V and J ends, which lost 6 bases and 1 base, there was a span of 13 bases. This CDR3 comprises 14 residues. Germline values: CDR1 SGHRS, CDR2 YFSETQ. The CDR3, as DNA: TGCGCCAGCACCAGGGACGGGGGGAACACTGAAGCTTTCTTT. Protein sequence: CASTRDGGNTEAFF.

The rearrangement joins TRBV19 to TRBJ1-2, with a weak D call TRBD1 (5 bases). Germline CDR1 and CDR2: LNHDA and SQIVND (reference sequence). This CDR3 contains 12 residues. V lost 7 bases to trimming and J lost 3 bases, with 9 bases between them. For the CDR3, the DNA is TGTGCCAGTACAGAGGGGTACTATGGCTACACCTTC. This sequence encodes CASTEGYYGYTF. The whole variable domain, remainder taken from reference TRBV19 and TRBJ1-2, is DGGITQSPKYLFRKEGQNVTLSCEQNLNHDAMYWYRQDPGQGLRLIYYSQIVNDFQKGDIAEGYSVSREKKESFPLTVTSAQKNPTAFYLCASTEGYYGYTFGSGTRLTVV.

The chain joins TRBV4-1 to TRBJ1-2; 7 nucleotides agree with TRBD1. V trimming: 1 base; J trimming: 6 bases; junction bases outside the gene matches: 5. The germline V gene encodes CDR1 MGHRA and CDR2 YSYEKL. The CDR3 extends over 14 amino acids. CDR3 nucleotides: TGCGCCAGCAGCCAAGTCGGGACAGAGAATGGCTACACCTTC. Translating gives CASSQVGTENGYTF.

The chain couples TRBV7-6 to TRBJ2-7; D may correspond to TRBD1 or TRBD2 (5 bases each). This CDR3 contains 15 residues. CDR1 and CDR2 from the germline V gene are SGHVS and FNYEAQ. Trimming left V 2 bases short and J 2 bases short, with 13 bases between. This chain's CDR3 is CASSLFSGDAYEQYF. Written as DNA, the CDR3 is TGTGCCAGCAGCTTATTTTCTGGGGACGCCTACGAGCAGTACTTC.

The rearrangement joins TRBV5-1 to TRBJ1-1; D call uncertain. The germline V and J ends were trimmed by 0 bases and 1 base, with 13 bases remaining between them. Germline assignment: CDR1 SGHRS and CDR2 YFSETQ. The CDR3 is 16 amino acids. CDR3 sequence: CASSLVSDPKNTEAFF. In DNA form, the CDR3 reads TGCGCCAGCAGCTTGGTATCGGACCCAAAGAACACTGAAGCTTTCTTT.

The chain is built from TRBV7-2 and TRBJ1-1; maybe TRBD1 (5 bases). Germline V gene lookup returns CDR1 SGHTA and CDR2 FQGNSA. V lost 4 bases, J lost 0 bases, and 21 bases lay in between. This CDR3 is built from 18 residues. CDR3 sequence reads: CASSSPGTASGLNTEAFF. The DNA for the CDR3 is TGTGCCAGCAGCTCCCCCGGGACCGCGAGCGGGTTGAACACTGAAGCTTTCTTT.

This chain links TRBV29-1 with TRBJ2-1; 7 positions agree with TRBD2. V dropped 5 bases and J dropped 0; count of bases not matched to a gene: 7. From germline, CDR1 is SQVTM and CDR2 ANQGSEA. The CDR3 has 15 amino acids. CDR3 bases: TGCAGCGTTTCTGGACTAGTAGGCTCCTACAATGAGCAGTTCTTC. Translated: CSVSGLVGSYNEQFF.

This chain uses TRBV7-8 with TRBJ1-2, with a possible D match to TRBD1 (5 bases). The CDR3 contains 13 residues. Germline assignment: CDR1 SGHVS and CDR2 FQNEAQ. With 5 bases removed from V and 5 bases from J, the gap between germline ends came to 12 bases. CDR3 nucleotides: TGTGCCAGCAGCCCGCAGGGAATGTATGGCTACACCTTC. Its translation: CASSPQGMYGYTF.

This chain uses TRBV7-9 with TRBJ2-1; no clear D gene. The germline CDR1 and CDR2 sequences are SEHNR and FQNEAQ (reference sequence). CDR3 length: 14 amino acids. V was pared by 9 bases and J by 0 bases, with 12 bases between. The CDR3 here is CASNGGSSYNEQFF. The CDR3 DNA follows: TGTGCCAGTAATGGCGGAAGCTCCTACAATGAGCAGTTCTTC.

This clone was counted once. The J gene is TRBJ2-7, the V gene TRBV28; 8 bases fit TRBD1. The CDR3 consists of 15 residues. The germline gives CDR1 MDHEN, CDR2 SYDVKM. V lost 6 bases, J lost 9 bases, and 16 bases stayed unmatched. The CDR3 DNA sequence: TGTGCCAGCAGCTCCTCCCTCCTAGGACAGGGCTCGCAGTACGTC. Translated, it gives CASSSSLLGQGSQYV.